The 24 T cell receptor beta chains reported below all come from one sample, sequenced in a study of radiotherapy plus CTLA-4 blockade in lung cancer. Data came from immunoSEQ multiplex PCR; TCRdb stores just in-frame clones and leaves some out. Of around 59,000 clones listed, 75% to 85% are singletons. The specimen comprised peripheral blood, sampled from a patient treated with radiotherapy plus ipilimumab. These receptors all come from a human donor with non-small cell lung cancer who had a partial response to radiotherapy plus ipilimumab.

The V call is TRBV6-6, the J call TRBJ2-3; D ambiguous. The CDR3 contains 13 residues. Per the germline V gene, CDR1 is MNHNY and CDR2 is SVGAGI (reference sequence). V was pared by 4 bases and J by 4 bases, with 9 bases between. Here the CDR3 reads CASSWSRSDTQYF. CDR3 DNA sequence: TGTGCCAGCAGTTGGTCCCGGTCAGATACGCAGTATTTT.

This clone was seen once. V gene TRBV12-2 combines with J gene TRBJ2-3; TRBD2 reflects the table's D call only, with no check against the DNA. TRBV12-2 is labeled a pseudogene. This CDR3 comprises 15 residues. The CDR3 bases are TGTGCAAGTCGCCCCTTAGGGGGGGACACAGATACGCAGTATTTT. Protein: CASRPLGGDTDTQYF.

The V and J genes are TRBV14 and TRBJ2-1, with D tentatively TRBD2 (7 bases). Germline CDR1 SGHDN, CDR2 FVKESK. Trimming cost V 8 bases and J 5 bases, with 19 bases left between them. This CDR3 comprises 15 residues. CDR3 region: CASAGAQWRHNEQFF. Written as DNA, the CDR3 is TGTGCCAGCGCGGGGGCCCAATGGCGGCACAATGAGCAGTTCTTC.

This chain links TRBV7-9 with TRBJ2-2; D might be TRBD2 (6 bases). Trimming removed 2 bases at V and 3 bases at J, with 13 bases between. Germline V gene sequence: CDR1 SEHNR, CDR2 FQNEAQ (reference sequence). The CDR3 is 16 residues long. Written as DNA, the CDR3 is TGTGCCAGCAGCTTATTAGGCGGGGCGGACACCGGGGAGCTGTTTTTT. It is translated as CASSLLGGADTGELFF. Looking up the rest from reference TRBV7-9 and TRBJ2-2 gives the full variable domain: DTGVSQNPRHKITKRGQNVTFRCDPISEHNRLYWYRQTLGQGPEFLTYFQNEAQLEKSRLLSDRFSAERPKGSFSTLEIQRTEQGDSAMYLCASSLLGGADTGELFFGEGSRLTVL.

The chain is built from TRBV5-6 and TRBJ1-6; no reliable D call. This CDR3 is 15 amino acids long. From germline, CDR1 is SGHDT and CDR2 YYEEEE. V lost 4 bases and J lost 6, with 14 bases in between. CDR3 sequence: CASSELQRPNSPLHF. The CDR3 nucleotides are TGTGCCAGCAGCGAGCTGCAGAGGCCTAATTCACCCCTCCACTTT.

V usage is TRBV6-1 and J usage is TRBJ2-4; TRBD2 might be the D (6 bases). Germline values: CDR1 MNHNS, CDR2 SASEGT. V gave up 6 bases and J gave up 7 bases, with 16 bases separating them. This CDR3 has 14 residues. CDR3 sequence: CASSRLGEGNIQYF. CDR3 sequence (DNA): TGTGCCAGCAGCCGACTAGGGGAAGGGAACATTCAGTACTTC.

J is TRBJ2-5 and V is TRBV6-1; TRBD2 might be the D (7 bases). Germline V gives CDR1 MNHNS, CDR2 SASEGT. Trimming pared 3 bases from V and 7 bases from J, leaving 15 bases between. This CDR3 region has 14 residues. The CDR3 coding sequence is TGTGCCAGCAGTGACATCACGAGGGGGGGGACCCAGTACTTC. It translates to CASSDITRGGTQYF.

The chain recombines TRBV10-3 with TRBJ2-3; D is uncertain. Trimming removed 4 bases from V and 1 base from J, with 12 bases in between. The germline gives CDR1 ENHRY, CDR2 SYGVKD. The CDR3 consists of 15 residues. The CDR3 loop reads CAISVGGTRTDTQYF. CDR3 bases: TGTGCCATCAGTGTCGGTGGTACCCGCACAGATACGCAGTATTTT.

For the CDR3, the DNA is TGTGCCAGCACTCACGGGGTGGCCTATGGCTACACCTTC. Amino acids: CASTHGVAYGYTF. The J gene is TRBJ1-2, the V gene TRBV6-5; D call uncertain. Germline CDR1 reads MNHEY; CDR2 reads SVGAGI. Deletions cut 7 bases from V and 4 bases from J, with 13 bases between. This CDR3 spans 13 amino acids.

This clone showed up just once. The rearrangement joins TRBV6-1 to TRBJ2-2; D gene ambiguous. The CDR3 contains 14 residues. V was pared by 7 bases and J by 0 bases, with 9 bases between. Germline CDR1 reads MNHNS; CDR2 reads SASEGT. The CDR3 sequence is CASTSRPNTGELFF. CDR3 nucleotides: TGTGCCAGCACCTCTAGACCGAACACCGGGGAGCTGTTTTTT.

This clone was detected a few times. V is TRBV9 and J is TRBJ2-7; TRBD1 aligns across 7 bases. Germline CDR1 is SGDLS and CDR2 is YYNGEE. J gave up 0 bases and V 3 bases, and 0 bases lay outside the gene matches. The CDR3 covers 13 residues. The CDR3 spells CASSGTGSYEQYF. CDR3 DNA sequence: TGTGCCAGCAGCGGGACAGGCTCCTACGAGCAGTACTTC.

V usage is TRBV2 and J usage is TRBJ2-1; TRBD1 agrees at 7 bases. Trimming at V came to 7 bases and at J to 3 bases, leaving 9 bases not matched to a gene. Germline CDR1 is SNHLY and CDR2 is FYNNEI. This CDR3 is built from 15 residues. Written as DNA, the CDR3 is TGTGCCAGCACCACCCCCAGGGGGAACTACAATGAGCAGTTCTTC. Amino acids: CASTTPRGNYNEQFF.

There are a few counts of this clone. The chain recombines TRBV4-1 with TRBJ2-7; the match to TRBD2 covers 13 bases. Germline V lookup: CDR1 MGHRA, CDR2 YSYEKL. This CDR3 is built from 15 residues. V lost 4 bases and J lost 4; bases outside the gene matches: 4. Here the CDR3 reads CASSRLLAGGYEQYF. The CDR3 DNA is TGCGCCAGCAGCCGACTACTAGCGGGGGGGTACGAGCAGTACTTC.

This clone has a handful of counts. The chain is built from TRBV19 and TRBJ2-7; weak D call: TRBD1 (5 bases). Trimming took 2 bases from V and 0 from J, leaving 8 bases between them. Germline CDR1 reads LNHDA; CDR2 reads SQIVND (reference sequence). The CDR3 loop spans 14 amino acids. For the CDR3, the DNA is TGTGCCAGTAGTATATCAGGGCTCTCCTACGAGCAGTACTTC. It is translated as CASSISGLSYEQYF.

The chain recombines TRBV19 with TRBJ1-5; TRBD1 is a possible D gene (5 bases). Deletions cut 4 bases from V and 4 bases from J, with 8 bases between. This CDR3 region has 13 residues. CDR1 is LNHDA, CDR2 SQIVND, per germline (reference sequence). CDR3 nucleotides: TGTGCCAGTAGTAGGGGACTTAATCAGCCCCAGCATTTT. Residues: CASSRGLNQPQHF.

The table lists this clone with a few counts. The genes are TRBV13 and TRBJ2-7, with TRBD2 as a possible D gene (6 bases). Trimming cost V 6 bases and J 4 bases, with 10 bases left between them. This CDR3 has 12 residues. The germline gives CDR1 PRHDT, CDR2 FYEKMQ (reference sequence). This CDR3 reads CASRHGGYEQYF. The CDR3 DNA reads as TGTGCCAGCAGGCACGGGGGTTACGAGCAGTACTTC.

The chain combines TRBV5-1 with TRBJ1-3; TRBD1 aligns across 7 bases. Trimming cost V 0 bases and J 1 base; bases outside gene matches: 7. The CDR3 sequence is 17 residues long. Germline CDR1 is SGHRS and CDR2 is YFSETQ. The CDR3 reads CASSLGVQTGSGNTIYF. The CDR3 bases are TGCGCCAGCAGCTTGGGGGTACAGACAGGGTCTGGAAACACCATATATTTT.

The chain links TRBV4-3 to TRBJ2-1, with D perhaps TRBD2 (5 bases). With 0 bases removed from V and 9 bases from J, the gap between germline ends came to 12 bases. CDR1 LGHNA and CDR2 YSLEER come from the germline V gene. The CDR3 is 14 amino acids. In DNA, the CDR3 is TGCGCCAGCAGCCAAGACGGGAAGGGCGGTGAGCAGTTCTTC. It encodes CASSQDGKGGEQFF.

The CDR3 protein is CASSEIIGNTIYF. CDR3 DNA sequence: TGTGCCAGCAGTGAAATCATCGGAAACACCATATATTTT. This sequence joins TRBV6-1 and TRBJ1-3; D gene ambiguous. Trimming took off 2 bases at V and 4 bases at J, with 6 bases between the two ends. This CDR3 is built from 13 residues. The germline V gene has CDR1 MNHNS and CDR2 SASEGT.

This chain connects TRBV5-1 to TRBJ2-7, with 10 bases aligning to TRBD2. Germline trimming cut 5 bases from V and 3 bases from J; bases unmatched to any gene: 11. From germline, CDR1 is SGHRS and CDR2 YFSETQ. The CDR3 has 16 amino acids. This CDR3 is CASRDRPSGGFYEQYF. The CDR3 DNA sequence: TGCGCCAGCAGAGATCGCCCTAGCGGGGGTTTCTACGAGCAGTACTTC.

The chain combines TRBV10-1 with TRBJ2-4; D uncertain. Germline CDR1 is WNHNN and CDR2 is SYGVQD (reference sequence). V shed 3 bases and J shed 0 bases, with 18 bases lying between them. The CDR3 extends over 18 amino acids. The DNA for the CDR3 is TGCGCCAGCAGTGACCAAAGGAGAGGAAACCTAGCCAAAAACATTCAGTACTTC. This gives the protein CASSDQRRGNLAKNIQYF.

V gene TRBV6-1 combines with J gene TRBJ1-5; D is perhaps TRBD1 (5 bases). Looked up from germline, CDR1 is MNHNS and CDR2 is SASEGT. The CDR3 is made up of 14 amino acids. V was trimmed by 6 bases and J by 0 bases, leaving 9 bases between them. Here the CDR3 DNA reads TGTGCCAGCAGGGACACTCATAGCAATCAGCCCCAGCATTTT. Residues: CASRDTHSNQPQHF.

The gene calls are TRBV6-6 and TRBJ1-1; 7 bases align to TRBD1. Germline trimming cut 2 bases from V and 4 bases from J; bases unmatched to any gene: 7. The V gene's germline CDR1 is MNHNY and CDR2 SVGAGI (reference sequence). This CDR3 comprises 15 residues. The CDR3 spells CASSYATGESTEAFF. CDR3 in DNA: TGTGCCAGCAGTTACGCCACAGGGGAGAGCACTGAAGCTTTCTTT.

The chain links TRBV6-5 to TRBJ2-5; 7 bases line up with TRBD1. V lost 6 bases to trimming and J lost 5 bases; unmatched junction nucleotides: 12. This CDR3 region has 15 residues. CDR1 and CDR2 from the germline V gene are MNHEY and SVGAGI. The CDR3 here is CASRKQGFVYETQYF. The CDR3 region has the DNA TGTGCCAGCAGAAAACAGGGGTTTGTCTATGAGACCCAGTACTTC.